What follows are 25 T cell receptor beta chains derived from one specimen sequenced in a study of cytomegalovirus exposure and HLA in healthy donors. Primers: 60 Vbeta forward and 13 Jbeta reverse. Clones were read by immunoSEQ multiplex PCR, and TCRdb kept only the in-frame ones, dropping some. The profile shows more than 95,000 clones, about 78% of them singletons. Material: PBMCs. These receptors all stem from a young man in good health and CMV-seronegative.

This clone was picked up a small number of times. The CDR3 sequence is CASSLSPTTEAFF. In nucleotides, the CDR3 is TGTGCCAGCAGTTTATCACCTACGACTGAAGCTTTCTTT. The V and J genes are TRBV27 and TRBJ1-1; D remains unclear. The CDR3 consists of 13 residues. Looked up from germline, CDR1 is MNHEY and CDR2 is SMNVEV (reference sequence). V lost 0 bases to trimming and J lost 5 bases, with 7 bases between them.

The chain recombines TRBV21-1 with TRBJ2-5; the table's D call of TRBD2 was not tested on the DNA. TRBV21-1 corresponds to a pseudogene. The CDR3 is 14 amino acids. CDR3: CASSKDYFQETQYF. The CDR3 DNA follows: TGTGCCAGCAGCAAGGACTATTTCCAAGAGACCCAGTACTTC.

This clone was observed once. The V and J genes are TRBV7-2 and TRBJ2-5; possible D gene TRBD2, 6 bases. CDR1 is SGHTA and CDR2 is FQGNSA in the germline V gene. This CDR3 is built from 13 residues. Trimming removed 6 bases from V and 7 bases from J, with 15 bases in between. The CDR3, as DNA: TGTGCCAGCAGTCCCGACCGGGGGTCGACCCAGTACTTC. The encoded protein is CASSPDRGSTQYF.

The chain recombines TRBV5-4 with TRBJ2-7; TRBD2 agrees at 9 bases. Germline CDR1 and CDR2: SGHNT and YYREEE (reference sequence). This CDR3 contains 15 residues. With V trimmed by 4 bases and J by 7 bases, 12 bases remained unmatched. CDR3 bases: TGTGCCAGCAGCCTCCCGGGACTAGCAACGTCAGAGCAGTACTTC. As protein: CASSLPGLATSEQYF.

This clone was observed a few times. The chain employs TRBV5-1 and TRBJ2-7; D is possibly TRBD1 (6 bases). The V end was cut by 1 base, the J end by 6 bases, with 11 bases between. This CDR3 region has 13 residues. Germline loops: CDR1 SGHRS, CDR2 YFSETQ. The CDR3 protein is CASSLRTEGEQYF. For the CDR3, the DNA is TGCGCCAGCAGCTTGAGGACAGAGGGCGAGCAGTACTTC.

DNA of the CDR3: TGTGCCAGCAGGGGGAGGACTAATGAAAAACTGTTTTTT. This codes for CASRGRTNEKLFF. The V call is TRBV25-1, the J call TRBJ1-4; D is unclear. The germline V and J ends were trimmed by 6 bases and 2 bases, with 7 bases remaining between them. The germline CDR1 and CDR2 sequences are MGHDK and SYGVNS. The CDR3 runs to 13 residues.

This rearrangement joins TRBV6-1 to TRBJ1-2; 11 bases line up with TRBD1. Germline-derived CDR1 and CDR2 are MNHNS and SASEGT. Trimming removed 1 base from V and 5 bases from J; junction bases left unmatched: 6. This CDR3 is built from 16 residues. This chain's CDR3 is CASSEVGTGGGYGYTF. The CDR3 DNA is TGTGCCAGCAGTGAAGTGGGGACAGGGGGTGGTTATGGCTACACCTTC.

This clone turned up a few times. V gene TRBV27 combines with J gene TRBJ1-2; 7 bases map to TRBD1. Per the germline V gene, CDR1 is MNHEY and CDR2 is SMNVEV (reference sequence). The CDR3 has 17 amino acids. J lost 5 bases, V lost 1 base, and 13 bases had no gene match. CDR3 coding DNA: TGTGCCAGCAGTTTATTTGCAGGGGGGCAGGGAGGATATGGCTACACCTTC. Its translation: CASSLFAGGQGGYGYTF.

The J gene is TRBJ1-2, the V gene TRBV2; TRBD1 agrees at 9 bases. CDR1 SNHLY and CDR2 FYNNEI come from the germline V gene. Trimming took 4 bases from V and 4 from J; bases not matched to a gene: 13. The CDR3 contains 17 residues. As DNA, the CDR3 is TGTGCCAGCAGTGGGAGGACAGGGGCCTCCCGCCCCTATGGCTACACCTTC. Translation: CASSGRTGASRPYGYTF. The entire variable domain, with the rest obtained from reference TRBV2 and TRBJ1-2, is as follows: EPEVTQTPSHQVTQMGQEVILRCVPISNHLYFYWYRQILGQKVEFLVSFYNNEISEKSEIFDDQFSVERPDGSNFTLKIRSTKLEDSAMYFCASSGRTGASRPYGYTFGSGTRLTVV.

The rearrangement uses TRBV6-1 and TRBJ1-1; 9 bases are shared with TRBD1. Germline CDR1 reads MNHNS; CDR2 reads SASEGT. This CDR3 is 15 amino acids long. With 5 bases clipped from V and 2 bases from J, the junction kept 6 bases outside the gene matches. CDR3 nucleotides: TGTGCCAGCAGTCCTACAGGGGGCCTTAACACTGAAGCTTTCTTT. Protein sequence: CASSPTGGLNTEAFF.

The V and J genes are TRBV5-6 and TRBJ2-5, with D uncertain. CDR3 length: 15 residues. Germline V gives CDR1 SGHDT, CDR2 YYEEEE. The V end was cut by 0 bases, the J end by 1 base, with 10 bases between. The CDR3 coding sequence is TGTGCCAGCAGCTTGGACAGCACGCCCCAAGAGACCCAGTACTTC. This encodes CASSLDSTPQETQYF.

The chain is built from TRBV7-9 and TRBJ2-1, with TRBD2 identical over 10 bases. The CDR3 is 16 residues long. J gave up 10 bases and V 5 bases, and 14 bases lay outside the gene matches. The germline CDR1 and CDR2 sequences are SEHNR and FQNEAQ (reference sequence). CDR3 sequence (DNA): TGTGCCAGCAGCCCCAATAGCGGGGGGCCCATAAAAGAGCAGTTCTTC. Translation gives CASSPNSGGPIKEQFF.

CDR3 DNA sequence: TGTGCCAGCAGCGTAGCACAAAAGGGGACTGAAGCTTTCTTT. Protein sequence: CASSVAQKGTEAFF. The rearrangement uses TRBV9 and TRBJ1-1, with D possibly being TRBD1 (5 bases). Germline-derived CDR1 and CDR2 are SGDLS and YYNGEE. V was cut by 0 bases and J by 5 bases, with 11 bases left in between. The CDR3 loop spans 14 amino acids.

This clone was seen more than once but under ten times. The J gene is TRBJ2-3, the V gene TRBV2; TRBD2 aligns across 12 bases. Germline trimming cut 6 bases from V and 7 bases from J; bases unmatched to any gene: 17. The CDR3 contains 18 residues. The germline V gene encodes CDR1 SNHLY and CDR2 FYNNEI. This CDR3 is CASSATLAGGNARNTQYF. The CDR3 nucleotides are TGTGCCAGCAGCGCCACCCTAGCGGGGGGGAATGCACGGAATACGCAGTATTTT.

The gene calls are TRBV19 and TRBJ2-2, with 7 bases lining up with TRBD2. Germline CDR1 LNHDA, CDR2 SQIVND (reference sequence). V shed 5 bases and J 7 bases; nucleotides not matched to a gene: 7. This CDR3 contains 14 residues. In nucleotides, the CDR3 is TGTGCCAGTAGTCTCCGGGACTATATCGGGGAGCTGTTTTTT. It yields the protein CASSLRDYIGELFF.

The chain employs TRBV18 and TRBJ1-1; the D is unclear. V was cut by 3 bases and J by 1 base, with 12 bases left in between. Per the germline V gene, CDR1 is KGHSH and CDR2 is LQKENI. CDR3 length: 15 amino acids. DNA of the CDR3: TGTGCCAGCTCACCTCCTCGTACAGAGAACACTGAAGCTTTCTTT. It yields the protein CASSPPRTENTEAFF.

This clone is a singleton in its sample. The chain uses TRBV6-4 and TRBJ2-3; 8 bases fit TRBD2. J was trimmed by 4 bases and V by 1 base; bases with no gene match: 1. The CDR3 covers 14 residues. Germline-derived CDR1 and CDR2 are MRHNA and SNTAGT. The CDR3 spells CASSDYGGADTQYF. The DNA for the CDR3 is TGTGCCAGCAGTGACTACGGGGGGGCAGATACGCAGTATTTT.

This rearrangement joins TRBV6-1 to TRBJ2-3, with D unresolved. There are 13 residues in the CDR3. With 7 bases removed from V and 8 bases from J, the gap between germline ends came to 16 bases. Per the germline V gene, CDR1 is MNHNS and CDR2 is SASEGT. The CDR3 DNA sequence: TGTGCCAGCACCCCATGGCCGAGAGGTACGCAGTATTTT. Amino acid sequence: CASTPWPRGTQYF.

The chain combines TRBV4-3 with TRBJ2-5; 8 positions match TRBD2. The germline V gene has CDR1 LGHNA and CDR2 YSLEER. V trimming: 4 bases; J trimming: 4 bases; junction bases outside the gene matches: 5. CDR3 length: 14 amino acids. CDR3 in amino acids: CASSPGGGRETQYF. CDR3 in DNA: TGCGCCAGCAGCCCCGGCGGGGGGCGAGAGACCCAGTACTTC.

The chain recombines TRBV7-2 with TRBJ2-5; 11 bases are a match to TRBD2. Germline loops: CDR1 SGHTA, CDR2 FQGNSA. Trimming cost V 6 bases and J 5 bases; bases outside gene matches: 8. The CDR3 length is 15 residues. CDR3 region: CASSLAGLAAETQYF. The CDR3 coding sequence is TGTGCCAGCAGTCTGGCGGGACTAGCGGCTGAGACCCAGTACTTC.

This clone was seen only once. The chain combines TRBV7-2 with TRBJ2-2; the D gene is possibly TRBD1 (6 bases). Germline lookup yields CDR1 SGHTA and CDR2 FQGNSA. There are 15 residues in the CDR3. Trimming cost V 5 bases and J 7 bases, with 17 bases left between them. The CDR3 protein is CASSRARGSGGELFF. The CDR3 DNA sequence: TGTGCCAGCAGCCGGGCGAGGGGGAGCGGCGGGGAGCTGTTTTTT.

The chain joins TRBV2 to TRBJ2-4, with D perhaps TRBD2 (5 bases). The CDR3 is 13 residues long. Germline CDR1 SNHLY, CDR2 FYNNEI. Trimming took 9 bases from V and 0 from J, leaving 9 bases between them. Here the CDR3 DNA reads TGTGCCAGTAGAGGGTTAGCCAAAAACATTCAGTACTTC. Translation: CASRGLAKNIQYF.

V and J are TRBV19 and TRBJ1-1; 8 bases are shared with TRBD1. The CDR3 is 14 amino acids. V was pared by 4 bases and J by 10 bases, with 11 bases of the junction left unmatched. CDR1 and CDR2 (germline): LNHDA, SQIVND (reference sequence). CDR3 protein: CASSTTGGGSGAFF. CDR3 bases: TGTGCCAGTAGTACCACAGGGGGTGGTTCGGGAGCTTTCTTT.

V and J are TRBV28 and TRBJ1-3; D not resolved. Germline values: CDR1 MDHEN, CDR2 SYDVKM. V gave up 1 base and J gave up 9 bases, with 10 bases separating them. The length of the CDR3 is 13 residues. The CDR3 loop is CASSLSVGSTIYF. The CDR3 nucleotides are TGTGCCAGCAGTTTATCTGTCGGGAGCACCATATATTTT.

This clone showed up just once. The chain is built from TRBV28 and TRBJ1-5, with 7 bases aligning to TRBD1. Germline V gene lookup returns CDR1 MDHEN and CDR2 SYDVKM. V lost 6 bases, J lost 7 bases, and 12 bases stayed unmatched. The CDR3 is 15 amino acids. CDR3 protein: CASSLPLTGQQPQHF. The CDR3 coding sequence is TGTGCCAGCAGCCTCCCTCTGACAGGGCAACAGCCCCAGCATTTT. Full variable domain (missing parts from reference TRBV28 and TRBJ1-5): DVKVTQSSRYLVKRTGEKVFLECVQDMDHENMFWYRQDPGLGLRLIYFSYDVKMKEKGDIPEGYSVSREKKERFSLILESASTNQTSMYLCASSLPLTGQQPQHFGDGTRLSIL.